This TCR beta chain was captured by sequencing in a study of OX40 agonist ivuxolimab in advanced cancers. Regarding the study as a whole: Some patients who did not respond also had low normalized T-cell clonal expansion.

Repertoires were generated with immunoSEQ multiplex PCR, while TCRdb's copy carries only in-frame clones and drops some. The repertoire has roughly 70,000 clones, 70% to 90% of them found once; the top ten carry 0.9% to 1.2%. As for this clone: What it binds is not known.

CDR1 and CDR2 from the germline V gene are SGHRS and YFSETQ. The CDR3 runs 16 residues. The V and J ends lost 0 bases and 5 bases, in that order; junction bases with no gene match: 4. The rearrangement uses TRBV5-1 and TRBJ2-1; TRBD2 agrees at 11 bases. The sample here was CD4+ or CD8+ T cells sorted from blood, taken in a trial of the OX40 agonist ivuxolimab. The clonotype was recovered from an adult with an advanced solid tumor such as melanoma, head and neck, liver or kidney cancer. The CDR3 nucleotides read TGCGCCAGCAGCTTGGGCCGACTAGCGGGGAACAATGAGCAGTTCTTC. Amino acid sequence: CASSLGRLAGNNEQFF. Supplemented by reference TRBV5-1 and TRBJ2-1, the full variable domain reads KAGVTQTPRYLIKTRGQQVTLSCSPISGHRSVSWYQQTPGQGLQFLFEYFSETQRNKGNFPGRFSGRQFSNSRSEMNVSTLELGDSALYLCASSLGRLAGNNEQFFGPGTRLTVL.